Listed below are T cell receptor beta chains from one sample, sequenced in a study of diagnostic markers for celiac disease. Reanalyzing the reads, TCRdb keeps one entry per CDR3 protein, without DNA. This sample's table reports 1,500 to 2,000 distinct CDR3 sequences. The sequenced material came from either unsorted cells or a sorted T cell fraction (not recorded which). These receptors all stem from a human donor. CDR3s include the opening cysteine and the closing phenylalanine or tryptophan. Each record gives: J gene, clone size, V gene, CDR3 protein. Where a row states a size, it is once, few, many or the class of an expanded clone; other rows omit it.

J gene: TRBJ1-6; clone size: .; V gene: TRBV7-2; CDR3 protein: CASSSRGNNSPLHF
J gene: TRBJ2-2; clone size: large; V gene: TRBV29-1; CDR3 protein: CSVVKGTGGGHGELFF
J gene: TRBJ2-3; clone size: medium-sized; V gene: TRBV7-2; CDR3 protein: CASSFRGMGADTQYF
J gene: TRBJ2-3; clone size: medium-sized; V gene: TRBV7-3; CDR3 protein: CASSPDGTGGSSTDTQYF
J gene: TRBJ2-1; clone size: large; V gene: TRBV12-3/TRBV12-4; CDR3 protein: CASSLRVLAGNNEQFF
J gene: TRBJ1-2; clone size: medium-sized; V gene: TRBV18; CDR3 protein: CASSQGDGYGYTF
J gene: TRBJ2-3; clone size: .; V gene: TRBV20-1; CDR3 protein: CSARLVGGSPSTDTQYF
J gene: TRBJ2-7; clone size: medium-sized; V gene: TRBV7-2; CDR3 protein: CASSLMPTGEQYF
J gene: TRBJ2-1; clone size: large; V gene: TRBV12-3/TRBV12-4; CDR3 protein: CASSLSSSSGTYNEQFF
J gene: TRBJ2-1; clone size: .; V gene: TRBV6-6; CDR3 protein: CASSPRGYEQFF
J gene: TRBJ2-1; clone size: .; V gene: TRBV11-2; CDR3 protein: CASRIYNEQFF
J gene: TRBJ2-2; clone size: medium-sized; V gene: TRBV5-1; CDR3 protein: CASSPANTGELFF
J gene: TRBJ2-7; clone size: medium-sized; V gene: TRBV2; CDR3 protein: CASSEGTGDRDLYF
J gene: TRBJ2-7; clone size: large; V gene: TRBV20-1; CDR3 protein: CSAHLTYEQYF
J gene: TRBJ1-4; clone size: medium-sized; V gene: TRBV30; CDR3 protein: CAWSVMGINEKLFF
J gene: TRBJ2-7; clone size: .; V gene: TRBV29-1; CDR3 protein: CSVGRTVGEQYF
J gene: TRBJ1-1; clone size: medium-sized; V gene: TRBV7-2; CDR3 protein: CASSADRGLTEAFF
J gene: TRBJ1-1; clone size: .; V gene: TRBV5-1; CDR3 protein: CASRKDRTEAFF
J gene: TRBJ1-3; clone size: medium-sized; V gene: TRBV5-5; CDR3 protein: CASSRTGAYSGNTIYF
J gene: TRBJ2-1; clone size: .; V gene: TRBV5-1; CDR3 protein: CASSLTSGRAVEQFF
J gene: TRBJ2-7; clone size: medium-sized; V gene: TRBV4-2; CDR3 protein: CASSPSRGTYEQYF